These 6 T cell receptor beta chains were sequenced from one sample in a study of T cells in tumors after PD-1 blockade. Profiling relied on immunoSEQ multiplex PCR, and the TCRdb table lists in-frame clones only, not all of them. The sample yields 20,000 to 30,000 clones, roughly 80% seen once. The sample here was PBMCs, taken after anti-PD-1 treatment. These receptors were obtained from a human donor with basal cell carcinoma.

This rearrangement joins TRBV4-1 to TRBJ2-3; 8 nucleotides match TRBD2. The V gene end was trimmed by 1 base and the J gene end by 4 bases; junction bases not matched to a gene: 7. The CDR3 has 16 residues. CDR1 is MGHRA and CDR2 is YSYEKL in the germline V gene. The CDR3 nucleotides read TGCGCCAGCAGCCAAGTTGTCGGGGGGGCCGCAGATACGCAGTATTTT. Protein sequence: CASSQVVGGAADTQYF.

CDR3 loop: CASSSPGTYEQYF. CDR3 DNA sequence: TGTGCCAGCAGTTCCCCGGGGACTTACGAGCAGTACTTC. This rearrangement joins TRBV6-5 to TRBJ2-7; TRBD2 might be the D (6 bases). V was shortened by 4 bases and J by 4 bases, with 11 bases between the two germline ends. Germline loops: CDR1 MNHEY, CDR2 SVGAGI. This CDR3 has 13 residues.

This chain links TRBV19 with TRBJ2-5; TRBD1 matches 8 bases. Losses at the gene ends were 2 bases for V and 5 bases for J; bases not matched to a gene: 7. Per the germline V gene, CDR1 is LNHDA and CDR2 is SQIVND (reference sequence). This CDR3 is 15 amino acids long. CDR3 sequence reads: CASSIHRGVTETQYF. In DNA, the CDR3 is TGTGCCAGTAGTATACACAGGGGGGTTACGGAGACCCAGTACTTC. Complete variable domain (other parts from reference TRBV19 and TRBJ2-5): DGGITQSPKYLFRKEGQNVTLSCEQNLNHDAMYWYRQDPGQGLRLIYYSQIVNDFQKGDIAEGYSVSREKKESFPLTVTSAQKNPTAFYLCASSIHRGVTETQYFGPGTRLLVL.

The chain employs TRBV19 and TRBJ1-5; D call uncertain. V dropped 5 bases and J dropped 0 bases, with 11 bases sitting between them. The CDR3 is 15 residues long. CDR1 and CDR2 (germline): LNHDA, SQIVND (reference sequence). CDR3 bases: TGTGCCAGTAGTTCAGAGCCCTATAGCAATCAGCCCCAGCATTTT. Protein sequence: CASSSEPYSNQPQHF.

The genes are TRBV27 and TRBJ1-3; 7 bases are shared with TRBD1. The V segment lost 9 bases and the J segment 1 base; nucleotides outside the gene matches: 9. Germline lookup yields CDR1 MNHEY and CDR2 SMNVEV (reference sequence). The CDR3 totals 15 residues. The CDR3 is CASGRTGWSGNTIYF. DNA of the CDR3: TGTGCCAGTGGACGGACAGGTTGGTCTGGAAACACCATATATTTT.

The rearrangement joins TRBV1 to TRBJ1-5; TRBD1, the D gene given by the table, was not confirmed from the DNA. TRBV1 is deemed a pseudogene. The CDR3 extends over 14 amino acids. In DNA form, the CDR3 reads TGCACCAGCAGCCAACAGGGGACCAATCAGCCCCAGCATTTT. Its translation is CTSSQQGTNQPQHF.